This TCR beta chain was found in a study of T cell responses to AZD1222 COVID-19 vaccine. Study-level findings and limits: There were mostly white British donors and more females than males, and clonal diversity was possibly underestimated. Baseline serology detected seropositivity in only six or seven AZD1222 recipients.

The table came from immunoSEQ multiplex PCR; TCRdb's copy has only in-frame clones and leaves some out. The table includes some 110,000 clones, about 90% detected once. Details on this clone: Its target is not known.

Trimming cost V 2 bases and J 6 bases; bases outside gene matches: 5. This CDR3 region has 14 residues. Per the germline V gene, CDR1 is MNHEY and CDR2 is SVGEGT. The clonotype comes from an adult in good health. The chain links TRBV6-2 or TRBV6-3 to TRBJ1-2, with 8 bases aligning to TRBD1. This sample comprised peripheral blood, obtained on day 0 of AZD1222 vaccination. The CDR3 sequence: CASSYPDRDHGYTF. CDR3 nucleotide sequence: TGTGCCAGCAGTTACCCGGACAGGGATCATGGCTACACCTTC.